The 32 T cell receptor beta chains listed next were all sequenced from one sample in a study of OX40 agonist ivuxolimab in advanced cancers. The library was built by means of the immunoSEQ multiplex PCR assay. TCRdb provides this immuneACCESS table in a form limited to in-frame rearrangements. Some clones are lacking; in checked studies, under half of them reflect an unresolved V gene, and why the rest are absent is not known. This sample is represented by about 69,000 clones; over 65% of them were singletons. The ten largest account for 5% to 6.5% of the sample. The sample consisted of CD4+ or CD8+ T cells sorted from blood, taken in a trial of the OX40 agonist ivuxolimab. These receptors all stem from an adult with an advanced solid tumor such as melanoma, head and neck, liver or kidney cancer.

This clone was seen only a few times. This chain joins TRBV12-2 and TRBJ2-3; the table's D call of TRBD1 was not tested on the DNA. TRBV12-2 is shown as a pseudogene. The CDR3 has 16 residues. The CDR3 spells CASRFGGSQGTDTQYF. In DNA form, the CDR3 reads TGTGCAAGTCGCTTCGGCGGGTCCCAGGGGACGGATACGCAGTATTTT.

The gene calls are TRBV7-8 and TRBJ2-1; 9 positions match TRBD2. CDR1 and CDR2 (germline): SGHVS, FQNEAQ. The CDR3 has 18 amino acids. V lost 3 bases to trimming and J lost 2 bases; unmatched junction nucleotides: 11. The CDR3 loop reads CASSFAFLAGDAYNEQFF. CDR3 bases: TGTGCCAGCAGCTTTGCATTCTTAGCGGGAGACGCCTACAATGAGCAGTTCTTC. Drawing the rest from reference TRBV7-8 and TRBJ2-1, the complete variable domain is GAGVSQSPRYKVAKRGQDVALRCDPISGHVSLFWYQQALGQGPEFLTYFQNEAQLDKSGLPSDRFFAERPEGSVSTLKIQRTQQEDSAVYLCASSFAFLAGDAYNEQFFGPGTRLTVL.

The chain links TRBV11-3 to TRBJ1-1, with D possibly TRBD1 on 5 matching bases. CDR1 is SGHNT, CDR2 YENEEA, per germline. V gave up 5 bases and J gave up 0 bases, with 13 bases separating them. This CDR3 comprises 15 residues. Here the CDR3 reads CASSPPTAMNTEAFF. CDR3 nucleotides: TGTGCCAGCAGCCCACCGACAGCTATGAACACTGAAGCTTTCTTT.

This sequence joins TRBV7-9 and TRBJ2-4, with 8 bases lining up with TRBD1. The junction had 7 bases not matched to a gene; V was cut back by 5 bases and J by 1 base. This CDR3 contains 16 residues. Per the germline V gene, CDR1 is SEHNR and CDR2 is FQNEAQ (reference sequence). The CDR3 is CASSLTGAGAKNIQYF. The CDR3 DNA follows: TGTGCCAGCAGCCTGACAGGGGCTGGGGCCAAAAACATTCAGTACTTC.

The chain joins TRBV10-3 to TRBJ1-2, with 9 bases fitting TRBD1. Trimming at V came to 6 bases and at J to 2 bases, leaving 4 bases not matched to a gene. The CDR3 totals 14 residues. Germline CDR1 reads ENHRY; CDR2 reads SYGVKD. The chain's CDR3 is CAIRSDRGNYGYTF. The CDR3 coding sequence is TGTGCCATCAGGTCGGACAGGGGAAACTATGGCTACACCTTC.

This sequence joins TRBV6-5 and TRBJ1-6; 9 bases fit TRBD1. J lost 7 bases, V lost 6 bases, and 4 bases had no gene match. This CDR3 region has 14 residues. Germline CDR1 MNHEY, CDR2 SVGAGI. CDR3 sequence (DNA): TGTGCCAGCAGACGCGGACAGGGGAATTCACCCCTCCACTTT. It is translated as CASRRGQGNSPLHF.

The chain couples TRBV4-3 to TRBJ1-2; 7 nucleotides match TRBD1. V trimming: 0 bases; J trimming: 10 bases; junction bases outside the gene matches: 5. This CDR3 comprises 13 residues. CDR1 LGHNA and CDR2 YSLEER come from the germline V gene. The DNA of the CDR3 is TGCGCCAGCAGCCAAGAAAGACAGGGAGACTACACCTTC. Amino acid sequence: CASSQERQGDYTF.

The V call is TRBV19, the J call TRBJ1-5; 7 bases are a match to TRBD1. Unmatched junction bases numbered 6, after V lost 1 base and J lost 6 bases. In germline, CDR1 is LNHDA, CDR2 SQIVND (reference sequence). This CDR3 has 15 residues. Written as DNA, the CDR3 is TGTGCCAGTAGTATAGGGGAAGGGGGCAGTCAGCCCCAGCATTTT. It specifies CASSIGEGGSQPQHF.

The chain has TRBV5-3 and TRBJ2-5; tentative D call: TRBD1 (7 bases). TRBV5-3 is classed as an ORF, of uncertain function. The CDR3 spans 15 residues. Trimming took off 4 bases at V and 2 bases at J, with 15 bases between the two ends. The CDR3 DNA sequence: TGTGCCAGAAGCCACCCGGGGGACAGTCAAGAGACCCAGTACTTC. Its protein product is CARSHPGDSQETQYF.

This chain links TRBV27 with TRBJ2-2; maybe TRBD1 (5 bases). V lost 6 bases and J lost 8, with 13 bases in between. Per germline, CDR1 MNHEY and CDR2 SMNVEV (reference sequence). CDR3 length equals 13 residues. CDR3 sequence (DNA): TGTGCCAGCAGCGGACACTTGCGGGGGGAGCTGTTTTTT. Protein product: CASSGHLRGELFF.

The V and J genes are TRBV19 and TRBJ2-6; 12 nucleotides match TRBD1. V shed 5 bases and J 0 bases; nucleotides not matched to a gene: 8. The CDR3 consists of 19 residues. Germline CDR1 reads LNHDA; CDR2 reads SQIVND (reference sequence). As DNA, the CDR3 is TGTGCCAGTAGTCGAGGGACAGGGGGCCCCTTCTCTGGGGCCAACGTCCTGACTTTC. Translated, it gives CASSRGTGGPFSGANVLTF.

The sample holds one count of this clone. The chain recombines TRBV7-2 with TRBJ2-1, with 11 bases that match TRBD2. From germline, CDR1 is SGHTA and CDR2 FQGNSA. V was pared by 5 bases and J by 9 bases, with 6 bases of the junction left unmatched. This CDR3 spans 14 amino acids. The CDR3: CASSARGLAAEQFF. Written as DNA, the CDR3 is TGTGCCAGCAGCGCGCGGGGACTAGCGGCTGAGCAGTTCTTC.

The genes are TRBV5-1 and TRBJ2-7; no definite D call. The CDR3 is 14 amino acids. Germline loops: CDR1 SGHRS, CDR2 YFSETQ. With 0 bases removed from V and 7 bases from J, the gap between germline ends came to 14 bases. The CDR3 DNA reads TGCGCCAGCAGCTTGGAGCTTAGCTGGATGGAGCAGTACTTC. Its translation is CASSLELSWMEQYF.

This sequence joins TRBV2 and TRBJ1-5; a possible D gene is TRBD1 (6 bases). V was trimmed by 6 bases and J by 0 bases, leaving 12 bases between them. Per germline, CDR1 SNHLY and CDR2 FYNNEI. The CDR3 spans 15 residues. The CDR3 sequence is CASRGGGHSNQPQHF. Written as DNA, the CDR3 is TGTGCCAGCAGGGGCGGGGGGCATAGCAATCAGCCCCAGCATTTT. The whole variable domain, remainder taken from reference TRBV2 and TRBJ1-5, is EPEVTQTPSHQVTQMGQEVILRCVPISNHLYFYWYRQILGQKVEFLVSFYNNEISEKSEIFDDQFSVERPDGSNFTLKIRSTKLEDSAMYFCASRGGGHSNQPQHFGDGTRLSIL.

This clone was detected only a few times. The chain uses TRBV27 and TRBJ1-1, with D perhaps matching TRBD1 (5 bases). The V gene's germline CDR1 is MNHEY and CDR2 SMNVEV (reference sequence). With 7 bases removed from V and 5 bases from J, the gap between germline ends came to 20 bases. The CDR3 is made up of 15 amino acids. CDR3 in amino acids: CASTGTAGVKTEAFF. The CDR3 bases are TGTGCCAGCACAGGGACCGCGGGGGTAAAGACTGAAGCTTTCTTT.

V gene TRBV10-2 combines with J gene TRBJ1-2; D is unclear. The germline V gene has CDR1 WSHSY and CDR2 SAAADI. Trimming took off 3 bases at V and 0 bases at J, with 11 bases between the two ends. The CDR3 extends over 15 amino acids. This chain's CDR3 is CASSDSRGTNYGYTF. DNA of the CDR3: TGCGCCAGCAGTGATAGCCGCGGTACTAACTATGGCTACACCTTC.

The chain uses TRBV19 and TRBJ2-5; unclear D gene. Germline loops: CDR1 LNHDA, CDR2 SQIVND (reference sequence). V was cut by 6 bases and J by 5 bases, with 13 bases left in between. The CDR3 is made up of 13 amino acids. The CDR3 DNA sequence: TGTGCCAGTAGACGCGGCCTAGGTGAGACCCAGTACTTC. Protein product: CASRRGLGETQYF.

CDR3 in amino acids: CASRTDKHGYTF. In DNA form, the CDR3 reads TGTGCCAGTAGGACCGACAAGCATGGCTACACCTTC. The gene calls are TRBV19 and TRBJ1-2; D not certain. V dropped 6 bases and J dropped 6 bases, with 11 bases sitting between them. CDR1 and CDR2 (germline): LNHDA, SQIVND (reference sequence). CDR3 length equals 12 residues.

This clone was picked up one time. This chain joins TRBV28 and TRBJ1-5; a possible D gene is TRBD1 (5 bases). The CDR3 contains 15 residues. The germline CDR1 and CDR2 sequences are MDHEN and SYDVKM. V shed 6 bases and J shed 9 bases, with 21 bases lying between them. The DNA of the CDR3 is TGTGCCAGCAGGAAGAGGGGAGGACAAGATCGGCCCCAGCATTTT. As protein: CASRKRGGQDRPQHF.

The chain recombines TRBV5-6 with TRBJ2-3, with D possibly being TRBD1 (5 bases). The CDR3 sequence is 16 residues long. Germline loops: CDR1 SGHDT, CDR2 YYEEEE. V lost 2 bases and J lost 3, with 16 bases in between. The CDR3 nucleotides read TGTGCCAGCAGCTTAACATTGACACAGGCAACAGATACGCAGTATTTT. The encoded protein is CASSLTLTQATDTQYF.

This chain uses TRBV5-6 with TRBJ1-3; D is unclear. The germline V and J ends were trimmed by 5 bases and 0 bases, with 12 bases remaining between them. Germline V gene lookup returns CDR1 SGHDT and CDR2 YYEEEE. The CDR3 sequence is 15 residues long. The CDR3 protein is CASSFDWSSGNTIYF. In DNA form, the CDR3 reads TGTGCCAGCAGTTTCGACTGGAGCTCTGGAAACACCATATATTTT.

J is TRBJ2-1 and V is TRBV5-4, with TRBD2 matching over 11 bases. This CDR3 contains 16 residues. Germline V gives CDR1 SGHNT, CDR2 YYREEE (reference sequence). Trimming at V came to 0 bases and at J to 4 bases, leaving 3 bases not matched to a gene. CDR3 sequence reads: CASSLDGTSGYNEQFF. The CDR3 nucleotides read TGTGCCAGCAGCTTGGATGGGACTAGCGGATACAATGAGCAGTTCTTC.

The genes are TRBV11-3 and TRBJ2-1; TRBD2 might be the D (6 bases). The germline V gene has CDR1 SGHNT and CDR2 YENEEA. The CDR3 runs 16 residues. The V end was cut by 0 bases, the J end by 8 bases, with 17 bases between. The CDR3 DNA reads TGTGCCAGCAGCTTAGAGGGCAGTCGGGGGTTCGATGAGCAGTTCTTC. Translated, it gives CASSLEGSRGFDEQFF. The full variable domain, in which reference TRBV11-3 and TRBJ2-1 provide the parts outside the CDR3, is EAGVVQSPRYKIIEKKQPVAFWCNPISGHNTLYWYLQNLGQGPELLIRYENEEAVDDSQLPKDRFSAERLKGVDSTLKIQPAELGDSAVYLCASSLEGSRGFDEQFFGPGTRLTVL.

The chain employs TRBV15 and TRBJ1-5; no definite D call. V lost 1 base, J lost 0 bases, and 10 bases lay in between. The CDR3 is made up of 16 amino acids. The germline CDR1 and CDR2 sequences are LNHNV and YYDKDF (reference sequence). The CDR3 DNA follows: TGTGCCACCAGCAGAGTGGAGAGATATAGCAATCAGCCCCAGCATTTT. Amino acids: CATSRVERYSNQPQHF.

V gene TRBV28 combines with J gene TRBJ1-2; D is perhaps TRBD1 (5 bases). The CDR3 contains 14 residues. Trimming left V 6 bases short and J 8 bases short, with 19 bases between. CDR1 is MDHEN, CDR2 SYDVKM, per germline. CDR3 bases: TGTGCCAGCAGGCCAGGGACGGCACCTTCCGGCTACACCTTC. This sequence encodes CASRPGTAPSGYTF.

In its sample, this clone was seen once. This chain connects TRBV30 to TRBJ2-7, with no clear D. The CDR3 spans 11 residues. V lost 1 base and J 1 base, leaving 2 bases between the germline ends. Per germline, CDR1 GTSNPN and CDR2 SVGIG (reference sequence). CDR3 amino acids: CAWSGSYEQYF. DNA of the CDR3: TGTGCCTGGAGTGGGTCCTACGAGCAGTACTTC.

This clone was counted between two and nine times. V is TRBV5-1 and J is TRBJ1-1; tentatively, D is TRBD1 (5 bases). CDR3 length: 13 amino acids. V gave up 0 bases and J gave up 7 bases, with 10 bases separating them. Germline CDR1 SGHRS, CDR2 YFSETQ. The CDR3 nucleotides read TGCGCCAGCAGCTTGGGGCAGGGAGGTGAAGCTTTCTTT. It specifies CASSLGQGGEAFF.

V and J are TRBV29-1 and TRBJ1-1; a possible D gene is TRBD1 (5 bases). Trimming shortened V by 7 bases and J by 4 bases, and 16 bases separated the two germline ends. The CDR3 runs to 13 residues. CDR1 SQVTM and CDR2 ANQGSEA come from the germline V gene. The CDR3 loop is CSALQGITTEAFF. DNA for the CDR3: TGCAGCGCTCTTCAGGGAATCACCACTGAAGCTTTCTTT. Complete variable domain (other parts from reference TRBV29-1 and TRBJ1-1): SAVISQKPSRDICQRGTSLTIQCQVDSQVTMMFWYRQQPGQSLTLIATANQGSEATYESGFVIDKFPISRPNLTFSTLTVSNMSPEDSSIYLCSALQGITTEAFFGQGTRLTVV.

V gene TRBV5-1 combines with J gene TRBJ1-3; D is ambiguous. Trimming took 0 bases from V and 5 from J, leaving 9 bases between them. The CDR3 sequence is 14 residues long. Per the germline V gene, CDR1 is SGHRS and CDR2 is YFSETQ. This CDR3 reads CASSLEGSRNTIYF. As DNA, the CDR3 is TGCGCCAGCAGCTTGGAAGGGAGCCGAAACACCATATATTTT. The full variable domain, its missing parts supplied by reference TRBV5-1 and TRBJ1-3, is KAGVTQTPRYLIKTRGQQVTLSCSPISGHRSVSWYQQTPGQGLQFLFEYFSETQRNKGNFPGRFSGRQFSNSRSEMNVSTLELGDSALYLCASSLEGSRNTIYFGEGSWLTVV.

The chain carries TRBV10-3 and TRBJ1-1, with 12 positions matching TRBD1. Germline CDR1 ENHRY, CDR2 SYGVKD. The CDR3 totals 15 residues. Losses at the gene ends were 7 bases for V and 4 bases for J; bases not matched to a gene: 7. The CDR3 nucleotides are TGTGCCATCAAAGGGACAGGGGGCGGCGGCACTGAAGCTTTCTTT. As protein: CAIKGTGGGGTEAFF.

The chain carries TRBV5-1 and TRBJ2-5, with 8 bases that match TRBD1. The V gene end was trimmed by 0 bases and the J gene end by 3 bases; junction bases not matched to a gene: 4. CDR3 length equals 15 residues. From germline, CDR1 is SGHRS and CDR2 YFSETQ. For the CDR3, the DNA is TGCGCCAGCAGCTTGGGAGGGACAGGAGAAGAGACCCAGTACTTC. Residues: CASSLGGTGEETQYF. Full variable domain (outside the CDR3, taken from reference TRBV5-1 and TRBJ2-5): KAGVTQTPRYLIKTRGQQVTLSCSPISGHRSVSWYQQTPGQGLQFLFEYFSETQRNKGNFPGRFSGRQFSNSRSEMNVSTLELGDSALYLCASSLGGTGEETQYFGPGTRLLVL.

This clone has just a few counts. The CDR3 DNA reads as TGTGCCAGCAGTGAAGCGGCGGGAGGGCCCTACGAGCAGTACTTC. This translates into CASSEAAGGPYEQYF. The rearrangement joins TRBV6-1 to TRBJ2-7; 9 nucleotides agree with TRBD2. The CDR3 is 15 residues long. CDR1 is MNHNS, CDR2 SASEGT, per germline. V lost 0 bases, J lost 2 bases, and 2 bases stayed unmatched.